The text below deals with one T cell receptor (beta chain). What it recognizes is unknown. This record comes from a study of blood T cells in healthy people across ages. Points from the study as a whole: In the absence of known donor CMV status, changes in expanded clonotypes were possibly confounded. Investigators treated diversity estimates from one million T cells as underestimates.

The CDR3 runs to 16 residues. Healthy Russian Caucasian donors spanned ages about 6 to 95 years. A second PCR, run for about 7 to 11 cycles, used a sample-barcoded 5' primer plus a J-beta primer mix. Tagging of each cDNA molecule was performed by a template-switch adaptor with 12 random nucleotides. From the 5' RACE reads, TCRdb called clonotypes with MiXCR, one entry per CDR3 protein. The data contain about 780,000 distinct CDR3 sequences, 55% to 65% of them singletons. The rearrangement uses TRBV21-1 and TRBJ2-1. TRBV21-1 is deemed a pseudogene. Material for sequencing was blood. This TCR was recovered from a man aged 25-45 years in good health. This CDR3 is CASRSLPAAPFNKQFF. The CDR3 DNA reads TGTGCCAGCAGGTCTCTACCTGCGGCTCCTTTCAATAAGCAGTTCTTC.